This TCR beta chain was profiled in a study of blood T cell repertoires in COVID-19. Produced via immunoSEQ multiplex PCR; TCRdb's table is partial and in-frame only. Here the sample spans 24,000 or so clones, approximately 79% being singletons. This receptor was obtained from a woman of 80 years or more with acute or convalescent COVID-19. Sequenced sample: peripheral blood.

The CDR3 loop is CASSHLMDRGRSPLHF. Here the CDR3 DNA reads TGTGCCAGCAGTCATCTCATGGACAGGGGCAGGTCACCCCTCCACTTT. The gene calls are TRBV2 and TRBJ1-6; 9 bases match TRBD1. The ends lost 5 bases at V and 10 bases at J; junction bases unmatched: 12. Per the germline V gene, CDR1 is SNHLY and CDR2 is FYNNEI. This CDR3 is 16 amino acids long.